This TCR beta chain came from a study of spatial heterogeneity in lung cancer. Study at large: Among detected sequences, beta-chain ones consistently exceeded alpha-chain ones in number. More than eight raw reads, on average, carried each unique TCR and UMI combination.

MiXCR, applied by TCRdb to the 5' RACE reads, yields one record per CDR3 protein. The table includes about 82,000 distinct CDR3 sequences, roughly 12% detected once. There are a few counts of this clonotype. Antigen: not known. The time point is: sample taken at primary tumor resection. Unsorted whole RNA samples from tumor, nontumor lung or frozen PBMC were sequenced. The cohort: around 77 early-stage, untreated non-small cell lung cancer patients. CDR1 and CDR2 (germline): SEHNR, FQNEAQ (reference sequence). This CDR3 has 13 residues. The V and J ends lost 6 bases and 2 bases, in that order; junction bases with no gene match: 3. Study results and limitations: Among blood samples, ubiquitous expanded tumor TCRs appeared more at resection than at follow-up.

This chain uses TRBV7-9 with TRBJ2-7, with 8 positions matching TRBD1. The sequencing used PBMCs, collected at surgery. This sequence originates from a male donor with early-stage non-small cell lung cancer. The CDR3 DNA sequence: TGTGCCAGCAGGGGACAGGATACCTACGAGCAGTACTTC. Residues: CASRGQDTYEQYF.